This T cell receptor beta chain originates from a study of graft-versus-host responses after intestinal transplantation. Study-level points and caveats: Present in recipient marrow, GvH clones included some that appeared first in ileum or blood.

The ends lost 3 bases at V and 4 bases at J; junction bases unmatched: 10. The germline V gene encodes CDR1 MGHRA and CDR2 YSYEKL. The length of the CDR3 is 17 residues. Some clones are missing from TCRdb's copy, which holds only in-frame ones; the method was immunoSEQ multiplex PCR. The profile shows 120,000 or so clones, around 95% of them singletons. About this clone: Its specificity is unknown.

The sample here was unstimulated CD8+ T cells sorted from spleen or lymph node cells, taken before intestinal transplant. The chain couples TRBV4-1 to TRBJ2-1; TRBD2 matches 9 bases. This receptor was identified in a human donor who received an intestinal transplant. CDR3 coding DNA: TGCGCCAGCAGCCAGGGACTAGCTGCCCTCCCTTACAATGAGCAGTTCTTC. Protein sequence: CASSQGLAALPYNEQFF.